Listed below are T cell receptor beta chains from one sample, sequenced in a study of T-cell reconstitution after alpha-beta-depleted transplantation in children. Via MiXCR, TCRdb re-called the PCR reads, giving one row per CDR3 protein. The table includes 500,000 to 600,000 distinct CDR3 sequences, 25% to 30% detected once. Sequenced here: PBMCs, sampled before TCRalphabeta/CD19-depleted stem cell transplant. All receptors derive from a boy less than two years old with Wiskott-Aldrich syndrome, due to receive a stem cell transplant. CDR3s include the opening cysteine and the closing phenylalanine or tryptophan. A D gene is named only where the DNA matches it firmly. Part of the rows lack a size; the others show once, few, many or a class for expanded clones.

d_gene	v_gene	abundance	j_gene	CDR3nt	CDR3aa
TRBD2	TRBV2	.	TRBJ2-3	TGTGCCAACCGGACCCAACTAGCGGGAGTCACAGATACGCAGTATTTT	CANRTQLAGVTDTQYF
TRBD2	TRBV11-2	.	TRBJ2-5	TGTGCCAGCAGCTTAGCGGGAGGGTCAATCACCCAGTACTTC	CASSLAGGSITQYF
.	TRBV20-1	.	TRBJ2-7	TGCAGTGCCAGGACTATCGGGAGCCCCTACGAGCAGTACTTC	CSARTIGSPYEQYF
.	TRBV2	.	TRBJ1-5	TGTGCCAGCGGGGAGGACCGTCTAAGCAATCAGCCCCAGCATTTT	CASGEDRLSNQPQHF
.	TRBV12-3/TRBV12-4	few	TRBJ1-2	TGTGCCAGCAGCCCTGATCGGGGGCGATGGTATGGCTACACCTTC	CASSPDRGRWYGYTF
.	TRBV27	few	TRBJ2-7	TGTGCCAGCAGATTCAGGGTGCCTTTCTCCTACGAGCAGTACTTC	CASRFRVPFSYEQYF
TRBD2	TRBV5-1	few	TRBJ2-7	TGCGCCAGCAGCCCGGGACTAGCGGGAGAATACGAGCAGTACTTC	CASSPGLAGEYEQYF
TRBD2	TRBV20-1	few	TRBJ2-2	TGCAGTGCTGGAAACCCGGGACTAGTTTCCACCGGGGAGCTGTTTTTT	CSAGNPGLVSTGELFF
TRBD2	TRBV5-1	.	TRBJ2-7	TGCGCCAGCAGCCTAAGGGGAGGGCCTTGCCTCTACGAGCAGTACTTC	CASSLRGGPCLYEQYF
.	TRBV7-2	.	TRBJ2-7	TGTGCCAGCAGCTTAACCCGCCTAAGGGGCTACGAGCAGTACTTC	CASSLTRLRGYEQYF
TRBD2	TRBV27	few	TRBJ2-7	TGTGCCAGCAGTTTCTTAGGACTAGCGGGAGCAGAGGTCCACGAGCAGTACTTC	CASSFLGLAGAEVHEQYF
.	TRBV5-1	.	TRBJ2-1	TGCGCCAGCAGCTTGGCCGGGACACCCGAGCAGTTCTTC	CASSLAGTPEQFF
TRBD2	TRBV20-1	few	TRBJ2-7	TGCAGTGCTAGAGATTTACGTGGGACTAGCGGATACGAGCAGTACTTC	CSARDLRGTSGYEQYF
.	TRBV18	.	TRBJ2-7	TGTGCCAGCTCACGCACAGCACCGAACTCCTACGAGCAGTACTTC	CASSRTAPNSYEQYF
TRBD2	TRBV29-1	.	TRBJ2-1	TGCAGCGTTGAACGGGCGGGAGTTTACAATGAGCAGTTCTTC	CSVERAGVYNEQFF
TRBD2	TRBV20-1	.	TRBJ2-3	TGCAGTGCTAGAGGCGGGAGTACGTCAGATACGCAGTATTTT	CSARGGSTSDTQYF
TRBD2	TRBV11-2	few	TRBJ2-2	TGTGCCAGCAGCTCAAGCGGGAGGGCCGAGGGGGAGCTGTTTTTT	CASSSSGRAEGELFF
.	TRBV15	.	TRBJ2-5	TGTGCCACCAGCAGAGGGATCGGGAGCCAAGAGACCCAGTACTTC	CATSRGIGSQETQYF
.	TRBV21-1	few	TRBJ2-3	TGTGCCAGCAGCAACGTAGCGGGAGGAGATACGCAGTATTTT	CASSNVAGGDTQYF
TRBD1	TRBV5-1	few	TRBJ2-7	TGCGCCAGCAGCATAGGACAGGGGTGGGAGCAGTACTTC	CASSIGQGWEQYF
.	TRBV29-1	few	TRBJ2-6	TGCAGCGTTGCGGCAATATCTGGGGCCAACGTCCTGACTTTC	CSVAAISGANVLTF
.	TRBV5-1	.	TRBJ1-1	TGCGCCAGCAGCTTGGAACAGTCGAACACTGAAGCTTTCTTT	CASSLEQSNTEAFF
.	TRBV5-1	.	TRBJ1-2	TGCGCCAGCAGCTTGGTGGGTTCCCCAACTAATGGCTACACCTTC	CASSLVGSPTNGYTF
TRBD2	TRBV5-1	few	TRBJ2-2	TGCGCCAGCAGCCCACGGACTAGCGGGCACACCGGGGAGCTGTTTTTT	CASSPRTSGHTGELFF
.	TRBV2	few	TRBJ2-3	TGTGCCAGCAGTGATTCGTCGACTACAGATACGCAGTATTTT	CASSDSSTTDTQYF
TRBD1	TRBV30	few	TRBJ1-1	TGTGCCTGGAGTAGGGACAGGGGGCGGACTGAAGCTTTCTTT	CAWSRDRGRTEAFF
.	TRBV14	few	TRBJ2-2	TGTGCCAGCAGCCGACGCAGACAACTAGCCAACACCGGGGAGCTGTTTTTT	CASSRRRQLANTGELFF
.	TRBV5-5	.	TRBJ1-5	TGTGCCAGCAGCTTGGCCCGGGGAATTAAAAATCAGCCCCAGCATTTT	CASSLARGIKNQPQHF
.	TRBV29-1	.	TRBJ2-1	TGCAGCGTTATAGGGACCGACCTCTCCTACAATGAGCAGTTCTTC	CSVIGTDLSYNEQFF